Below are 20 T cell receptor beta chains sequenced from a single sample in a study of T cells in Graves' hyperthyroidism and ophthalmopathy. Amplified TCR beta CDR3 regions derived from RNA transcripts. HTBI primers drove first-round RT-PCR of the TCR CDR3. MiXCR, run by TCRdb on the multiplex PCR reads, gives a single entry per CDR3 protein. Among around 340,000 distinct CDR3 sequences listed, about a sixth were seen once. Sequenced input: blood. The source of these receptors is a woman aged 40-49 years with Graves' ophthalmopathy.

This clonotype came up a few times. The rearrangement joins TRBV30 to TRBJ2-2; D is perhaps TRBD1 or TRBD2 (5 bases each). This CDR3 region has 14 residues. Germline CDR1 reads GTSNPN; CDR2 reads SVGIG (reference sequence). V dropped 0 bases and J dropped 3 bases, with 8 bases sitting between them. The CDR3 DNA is TGTGCCTGGAGTGTACTGGGGGACACCGGGGAGCTGTTTTTT. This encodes CAWSVLGDTGELFF.

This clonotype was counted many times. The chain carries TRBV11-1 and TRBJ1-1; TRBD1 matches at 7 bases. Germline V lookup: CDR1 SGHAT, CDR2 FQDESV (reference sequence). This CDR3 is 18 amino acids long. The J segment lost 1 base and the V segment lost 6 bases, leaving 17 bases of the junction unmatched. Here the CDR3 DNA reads TGTGCCAGCAGATTCTACGGGACAGTGGGAGGGGCGAACACTGAAGCTTTCTTT. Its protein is CASRFYGTVGGANTEAFF.

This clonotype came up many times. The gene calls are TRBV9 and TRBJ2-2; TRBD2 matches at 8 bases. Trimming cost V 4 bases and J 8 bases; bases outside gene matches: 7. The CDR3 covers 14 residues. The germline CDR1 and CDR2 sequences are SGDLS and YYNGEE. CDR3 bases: TGTGCCAGCAGCTTCGGGAGGGAAAAGGGGGAGCTGTTTTTT. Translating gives CASSFGREKGELFF.

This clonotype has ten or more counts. The CDR3 bases are TGTGCCAGCAGCTTAGGAGCGGAGTATGGCTACACCTTC. Its protein product is CASSLGAEYGYTF. The V and J genes are TRBV7-2 and TRBJ1-2, with no clear D. Germline assignment: CDR1 SGHTA and CDR2 FQGNSA. This CDR3 is 13 amino acids long. V gave up 1 base and J gave up 5 bases, with 8 bases separating them.

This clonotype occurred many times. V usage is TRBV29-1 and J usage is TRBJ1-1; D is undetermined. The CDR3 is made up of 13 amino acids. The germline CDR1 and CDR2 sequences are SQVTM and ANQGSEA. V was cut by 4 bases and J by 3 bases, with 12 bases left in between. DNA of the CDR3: TGCAGCGTTGCCTACAATAAGGACACTGAAGCTTTCTTT. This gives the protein CSVAYNKDTEAFF.

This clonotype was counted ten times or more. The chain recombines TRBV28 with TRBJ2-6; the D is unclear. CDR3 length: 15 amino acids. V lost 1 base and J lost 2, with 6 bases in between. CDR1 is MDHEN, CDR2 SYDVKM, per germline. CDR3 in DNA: TGTGCCAGCAGTTTATCAGTGCCTGGGGCCAACGTCCTGACTTTC. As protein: CASSLSVPGANVLTF.

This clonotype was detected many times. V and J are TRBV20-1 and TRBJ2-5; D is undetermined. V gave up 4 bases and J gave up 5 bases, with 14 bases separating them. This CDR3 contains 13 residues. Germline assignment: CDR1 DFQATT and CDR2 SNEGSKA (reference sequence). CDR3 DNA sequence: TGCAGTGCTAACAACGACCGGCGCGAGACCCAGTACTTC. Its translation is CSANNDRRETQYF.

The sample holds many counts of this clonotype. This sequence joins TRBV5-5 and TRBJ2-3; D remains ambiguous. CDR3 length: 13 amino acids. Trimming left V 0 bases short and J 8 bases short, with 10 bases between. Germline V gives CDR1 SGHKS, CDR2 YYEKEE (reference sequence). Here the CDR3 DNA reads TGTGCCAGCAGCTTGGAGGTGGATGGTACGCAGTATTTT. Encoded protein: CASSLEVDGTQYF.

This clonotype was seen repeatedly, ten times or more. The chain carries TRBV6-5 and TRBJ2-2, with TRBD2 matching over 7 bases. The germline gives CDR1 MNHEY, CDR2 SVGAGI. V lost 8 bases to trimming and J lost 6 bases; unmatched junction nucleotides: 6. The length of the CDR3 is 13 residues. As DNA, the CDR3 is TGTGCCAGCGAGGCGGGAGTGTCCGGGGAGCTGTTTTTT. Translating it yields CASEAGVSGELFF.

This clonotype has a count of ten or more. The CDR3 sequence is CASSFGQGSQPQHF. CDR3 coding DNA: TGTGCCAGCAGTTTCGGACAGGGAAGTCAGCCCCAGCATTTT. The chain carries TRBV12-3 or TRBV12-4 and TRBJ1-5; 8 bases are shared with TRBD1. Trimming cost V 3 bases and J 6 bases; bases outside gene matches: 4. CDR3 size: 14 residues.

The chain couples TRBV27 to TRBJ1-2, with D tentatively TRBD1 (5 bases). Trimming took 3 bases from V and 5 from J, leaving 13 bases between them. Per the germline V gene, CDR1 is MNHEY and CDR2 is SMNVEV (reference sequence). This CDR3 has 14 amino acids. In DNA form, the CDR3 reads TGTGCCAGCAGTTTCGACAGTTATGGGTATGGCTACACCTTC. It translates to CASSFDSYGYGYTF.

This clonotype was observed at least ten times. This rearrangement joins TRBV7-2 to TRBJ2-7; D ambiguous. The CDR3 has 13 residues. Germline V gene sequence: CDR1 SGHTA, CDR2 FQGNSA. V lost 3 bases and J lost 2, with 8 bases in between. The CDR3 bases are TGTGCCAGCAGCTTGGCAGAGACCTACGAGCAGTACTTC. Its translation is CASSLAETYEQYF. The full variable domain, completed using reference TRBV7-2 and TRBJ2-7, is GAGVSQSPSNKVTEKGKDVELRCDPISGHTALYWYRQSLGQGLEFLIYFQGNSAPDKSGLPSDRFSAERTGGSVSTLTIQRTQQEDSAVYLCASSLAETYEQYFGPGTRLTVT.

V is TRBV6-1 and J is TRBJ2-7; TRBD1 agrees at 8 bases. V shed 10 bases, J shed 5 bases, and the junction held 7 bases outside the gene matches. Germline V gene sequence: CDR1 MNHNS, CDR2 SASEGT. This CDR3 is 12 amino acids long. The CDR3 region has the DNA TGTGCCACCCGGACAGGGTTCCACGAGCAGTACTTC. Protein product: CATRTGFHEQYF.

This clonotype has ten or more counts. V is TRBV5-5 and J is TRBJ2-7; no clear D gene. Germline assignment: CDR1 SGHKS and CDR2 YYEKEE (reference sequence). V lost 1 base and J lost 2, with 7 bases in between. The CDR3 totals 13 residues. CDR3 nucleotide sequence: TGTGCCAGCAGCTTGTATAAACCCTACGAGCAGTACTTC. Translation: CASSLYKPYEQYF.

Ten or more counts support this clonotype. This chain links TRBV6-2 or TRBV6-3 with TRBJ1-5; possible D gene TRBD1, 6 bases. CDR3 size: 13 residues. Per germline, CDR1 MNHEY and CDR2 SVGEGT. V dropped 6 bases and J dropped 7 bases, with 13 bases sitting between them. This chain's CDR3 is CASSPRTVQPQHF. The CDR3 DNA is TGTGCCAGCAGCCCCCGGACAGTACAGCCCCAGCATTTT.

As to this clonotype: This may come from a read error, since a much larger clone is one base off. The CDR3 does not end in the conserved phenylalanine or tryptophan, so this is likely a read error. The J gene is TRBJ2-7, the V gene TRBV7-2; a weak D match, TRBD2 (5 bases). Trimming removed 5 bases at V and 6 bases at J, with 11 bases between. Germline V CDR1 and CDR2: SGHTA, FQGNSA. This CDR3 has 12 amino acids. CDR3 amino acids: CASSVGVSEQYS. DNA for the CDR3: TGTGCCAGCAGCGTCGGGGTATCCGAGCAGTACTCC.

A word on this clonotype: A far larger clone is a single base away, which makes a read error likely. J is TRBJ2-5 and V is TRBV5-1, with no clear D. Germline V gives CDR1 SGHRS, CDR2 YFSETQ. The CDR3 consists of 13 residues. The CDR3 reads CASSLGQQETPYF. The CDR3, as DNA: TGCGCCAGCAGCTTGGGGCAGCAAGAGACCCCGTACTTC. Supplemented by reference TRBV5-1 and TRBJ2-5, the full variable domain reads KAGVTQTPRYLIKTRGQQVTLSCSPISGHRSVSWYQQTPGQGLQFLFEYFSETQRNKGNFPGRFSGRQFSNSRSEMNVSTLELGDSALYLCASSLGQQETPYFGPGTRLLVL.

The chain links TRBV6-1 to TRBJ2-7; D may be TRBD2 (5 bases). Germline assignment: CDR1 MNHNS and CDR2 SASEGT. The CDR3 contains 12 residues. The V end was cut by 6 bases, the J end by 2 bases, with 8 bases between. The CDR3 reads CASRGAAYEQYF. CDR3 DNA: TGTGCCAGCAGGGGAGCGGCCTACGAGCAGTACTTC.

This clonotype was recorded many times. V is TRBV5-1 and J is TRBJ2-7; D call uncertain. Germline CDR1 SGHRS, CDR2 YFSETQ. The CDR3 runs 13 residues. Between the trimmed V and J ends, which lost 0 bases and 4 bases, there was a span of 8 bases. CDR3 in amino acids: CASSLAVGYEQYF. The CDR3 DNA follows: TGCGCCAGCAGCTTGGCCGTGGGTTACGAGCAGTACTTC.

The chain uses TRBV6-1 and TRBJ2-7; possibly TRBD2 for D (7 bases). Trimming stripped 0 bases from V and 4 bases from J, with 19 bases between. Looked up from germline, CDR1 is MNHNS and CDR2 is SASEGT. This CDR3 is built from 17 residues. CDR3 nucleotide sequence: TGTGCCAGCAGTGAAGCATCAGTAGGGGGAGGGCCGTACGAGCAGTACTTC. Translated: CASSEASVGGGPYEQYF.